Sequencing of this T cell receptor (beta chain) was carried out in a study of blood T cell repertoires in COVID-19. Profiled with immunoSEQ multiplex PCR; TCRdb holds only in-frame clones, not every one. The sample has 55,000 to 65,000 clones; around four fifths are singletons. Germline loops: CDR1 SGHDT, CDR2 YYEEEE. CDR3 size: 15 residues. Trimming cost V 3 bases and J 1 base, with 13 bases left between them. This chain uses TRBV5-6 with TRBJ1-2; D unresolved. The TCR originated in a man aged 55 to 70 with acute or convalescent COVID-19. Input material: peripheral blood. The CDR3 nucleotides read TGTGCCAGCAGCTCCCGGTCCCTCCTTAACTATGGCTACACCTTC. Translation: CASSSRSLLNYGYTF.